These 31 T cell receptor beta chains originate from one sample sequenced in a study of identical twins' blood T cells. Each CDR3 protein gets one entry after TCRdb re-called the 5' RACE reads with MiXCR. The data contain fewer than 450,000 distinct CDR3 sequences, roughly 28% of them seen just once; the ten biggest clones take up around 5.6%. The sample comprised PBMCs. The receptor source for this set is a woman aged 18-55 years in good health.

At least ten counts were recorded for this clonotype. The CDR3 is CASSFNRGGNTEAFF. In nucleotides, the CDR3 is TGCGCCAGCAGCTTTAATCGGGGCGGAAACACTGAAGCTTTCTTT. The rearrangement links TRBV5-1 to TRBJ1-1; maybe TRBD1 (5 bases). Trimming stripped 2 bases from V and 2 bases from J, with 13 bases between. Germline assignment: CDR1 SGHRS and CDR2 YFSETQ. This CDR3 comprises 15 residues.

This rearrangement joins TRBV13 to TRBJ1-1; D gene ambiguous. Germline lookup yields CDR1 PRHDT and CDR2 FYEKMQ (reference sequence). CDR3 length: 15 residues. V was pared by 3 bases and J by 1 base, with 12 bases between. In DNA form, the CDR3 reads TGTGCCAGCAGCTTTCCCCGGGGAGAGAACACTGAAGCTTTCTTT. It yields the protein CASSFPRGENTEAFF. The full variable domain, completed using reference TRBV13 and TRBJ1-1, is AAGVIQSPRHLIKEKRETATLKCYPIPRHDTVYWYQQGPGQDPQFLISFYEKMQSDKGSIPDRFSAQQFSDYHSELNMSSLELGDSALYFCASSFPRGENTEAFFGQGTRLTVV.

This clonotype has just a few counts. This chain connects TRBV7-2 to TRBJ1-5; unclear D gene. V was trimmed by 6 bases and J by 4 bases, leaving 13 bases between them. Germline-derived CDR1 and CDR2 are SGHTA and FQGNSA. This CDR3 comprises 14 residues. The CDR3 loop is CASSSELGNQPQHF. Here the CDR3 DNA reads TGTGCCAGCAGTTCCGAACTGGGGAATCAGCCCCAGCATTTT.

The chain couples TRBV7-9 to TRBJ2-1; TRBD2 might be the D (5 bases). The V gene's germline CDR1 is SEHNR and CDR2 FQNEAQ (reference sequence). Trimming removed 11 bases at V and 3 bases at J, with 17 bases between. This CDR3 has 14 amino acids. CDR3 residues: CAVRSGPFYNEQFF. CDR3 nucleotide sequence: TGTGCCGTCCGGAGCGGCCCATTCTACAATGAGCAGTTCTTC.

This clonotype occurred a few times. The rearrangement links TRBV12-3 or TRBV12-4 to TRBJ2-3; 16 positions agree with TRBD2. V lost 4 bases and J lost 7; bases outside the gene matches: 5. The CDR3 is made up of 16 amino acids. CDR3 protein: CASSSPGLAGGNTQYF. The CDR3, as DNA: TGTGCCAGCAGTTCGCCGGGACTAGCGGGGGGGAATACGCAGTATTTT.

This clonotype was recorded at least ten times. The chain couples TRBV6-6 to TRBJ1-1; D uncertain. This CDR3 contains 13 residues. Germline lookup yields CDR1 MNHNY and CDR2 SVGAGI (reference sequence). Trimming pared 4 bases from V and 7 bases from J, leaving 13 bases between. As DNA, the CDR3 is TGTGCCAGCAGTTTCCCAGGACTACTTGAAGCTTTCTTT. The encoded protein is CASSFPGLLEAFF.

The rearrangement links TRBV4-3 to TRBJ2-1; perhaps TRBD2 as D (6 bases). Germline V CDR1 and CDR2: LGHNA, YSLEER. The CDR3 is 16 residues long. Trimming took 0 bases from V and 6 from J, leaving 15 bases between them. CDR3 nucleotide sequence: TGCGCCAGCAGCCAAGATACGGGAGTGGGTTCCAATGAGCAGTTCTTC. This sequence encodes CASSQDTGVGSNEQFF.

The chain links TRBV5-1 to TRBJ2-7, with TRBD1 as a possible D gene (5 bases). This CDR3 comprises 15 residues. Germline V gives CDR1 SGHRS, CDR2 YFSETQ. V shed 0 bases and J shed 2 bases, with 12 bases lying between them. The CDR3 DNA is TGCGCCAGCAGCTTGGAGACAGCGTTCACCTACGAGCAGTACTTC. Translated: CASSLETAFTYEQYF. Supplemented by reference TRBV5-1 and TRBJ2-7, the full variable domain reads KAGVTQTPRYLIKTRGQQVTLSCSPISGHRSVSWYQQTPGQGLQFLFEYFSETQRNKGNFPGRFSGRQFSNSRSEMNVSTLELGDSALYLCASSLETAFTYEQYFGPGTRLTVT.

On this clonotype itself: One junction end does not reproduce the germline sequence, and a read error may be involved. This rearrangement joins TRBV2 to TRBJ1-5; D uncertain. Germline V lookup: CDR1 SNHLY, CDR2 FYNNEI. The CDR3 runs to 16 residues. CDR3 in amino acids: CASSENSIYSNQSQHF. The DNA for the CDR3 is TGTGCCAGCAGTGAAAACTCGATATATAGCAATCAGTCCCAGCATTTT.

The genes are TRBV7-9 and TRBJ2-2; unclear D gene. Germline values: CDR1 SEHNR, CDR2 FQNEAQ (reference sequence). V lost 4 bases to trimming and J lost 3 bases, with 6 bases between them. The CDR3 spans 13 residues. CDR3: CASSSIYTGELFF. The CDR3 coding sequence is TGTGCCAGCAGCTCTATCTACACCGGGGAGCTGTTTTTT. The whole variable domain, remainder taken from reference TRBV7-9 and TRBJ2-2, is DTGVSQNPRHKITKRGQNVTFRCDPISEHNRLYWYRQTLGQGPEFLTYFQNEAQLEKSRLLSDRFSAERPKGSFSTLEIQRTEQGDSAMYLCASSSIYTGELFFGEGSRLTVL.

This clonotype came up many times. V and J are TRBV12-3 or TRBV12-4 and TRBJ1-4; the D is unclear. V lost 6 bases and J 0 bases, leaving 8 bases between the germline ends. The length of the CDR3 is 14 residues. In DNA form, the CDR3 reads TGTGCCAGCAGCGAGTTAGCAACTAATGAAAAACTGTTTTTT. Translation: CASSELATNEKLFF.

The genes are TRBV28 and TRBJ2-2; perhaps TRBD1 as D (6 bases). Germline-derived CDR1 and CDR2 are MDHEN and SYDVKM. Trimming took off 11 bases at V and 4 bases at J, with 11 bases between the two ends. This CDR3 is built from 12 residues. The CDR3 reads CASQGSTGELFF. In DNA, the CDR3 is TGTGCCTCCCAGGGGAGCACCGGGGAGCTGTTTTTT.

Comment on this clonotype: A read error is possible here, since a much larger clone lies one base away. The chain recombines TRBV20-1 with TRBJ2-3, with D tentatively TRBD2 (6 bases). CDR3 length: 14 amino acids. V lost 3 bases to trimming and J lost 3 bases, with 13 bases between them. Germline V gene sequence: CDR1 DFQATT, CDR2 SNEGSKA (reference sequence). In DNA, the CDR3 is TGCAGTGCTAGTCTAGCGAGGGGAACAGATACGCAGTATTTT. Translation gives CSASLARGTDTQYF.

CDR3 sequence (DNA): TGTGCCAGCAGCAAAAATTGGGGGGTGAACAATCAGCCCCAGCATTTT. As protein: CASSKNWGVNNQPQHF. The chain has TRBV21-1 and TRBJ1-5; the table's D gene call, TRBD1, was not cross checked with the DNA. TRBV21-1 is given as a pseudogene. This CDR3 contains 16 residues.

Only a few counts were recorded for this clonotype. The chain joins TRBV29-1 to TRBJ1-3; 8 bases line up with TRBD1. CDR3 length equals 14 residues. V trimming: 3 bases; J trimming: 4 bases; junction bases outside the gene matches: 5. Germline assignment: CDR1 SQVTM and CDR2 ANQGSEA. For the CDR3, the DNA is TGCAGCGTTGAGGACAGGGCGGAAGGAAACACCATATATTTT. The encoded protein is CSVEDRAEGNTIYF.

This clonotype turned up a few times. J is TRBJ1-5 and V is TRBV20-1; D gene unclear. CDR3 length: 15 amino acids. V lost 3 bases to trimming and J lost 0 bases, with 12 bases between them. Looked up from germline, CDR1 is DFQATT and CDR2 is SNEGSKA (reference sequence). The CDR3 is CSASGRSYSNQPQHF. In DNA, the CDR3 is TGCAGTGCTAGTGGCAGGAGTTATAGCAATCAGCCCCAGCATTTT.

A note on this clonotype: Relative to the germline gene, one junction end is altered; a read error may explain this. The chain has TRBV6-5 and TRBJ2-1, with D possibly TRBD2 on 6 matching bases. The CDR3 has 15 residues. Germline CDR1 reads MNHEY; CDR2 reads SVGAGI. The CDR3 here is CASSYSKAGRGEQFF. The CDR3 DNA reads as TGTGCCAGTAGTTACTCGAAAGCGGGTCGGGGTGAGCAGTTCTTC.

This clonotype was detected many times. CDR3 nucleotide sequence: TGTGCCATCAGTGAGTCGTGGGGCCCCCTCTCTGGAAACACCATATATTTT. Translated, it gives CAISESWGPLSGNTIYF. The J gene is TRBJ1-3, the V gene TRBV10-3; tentatively, D is TRBD1 (5 bases). Germline V gene data show CDR1 as ENHRY and CDR2 as SYGVKD. The length of the CDR3 is 17 residues. Trimming cost V 0 bases and J 0 bases, with 12 bases left between them.

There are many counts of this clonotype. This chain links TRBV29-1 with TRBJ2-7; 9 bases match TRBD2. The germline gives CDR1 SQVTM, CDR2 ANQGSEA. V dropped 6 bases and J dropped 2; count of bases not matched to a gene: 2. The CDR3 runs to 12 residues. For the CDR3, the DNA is TGCAGCGTCGCTAGCGGGGCCTACGAGCAGTACTTC. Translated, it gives CSVASGAYEQYF.

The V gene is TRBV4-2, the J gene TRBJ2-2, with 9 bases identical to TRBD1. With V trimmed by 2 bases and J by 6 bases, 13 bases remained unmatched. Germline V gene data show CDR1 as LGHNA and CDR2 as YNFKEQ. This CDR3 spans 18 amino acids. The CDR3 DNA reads TGTGCCAGCAGCCAAAGATCCGGGACAGGGTATTTCGCCGGGGAGCTGTTTTTT. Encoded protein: CASSQRSGTGYFAGELFF.

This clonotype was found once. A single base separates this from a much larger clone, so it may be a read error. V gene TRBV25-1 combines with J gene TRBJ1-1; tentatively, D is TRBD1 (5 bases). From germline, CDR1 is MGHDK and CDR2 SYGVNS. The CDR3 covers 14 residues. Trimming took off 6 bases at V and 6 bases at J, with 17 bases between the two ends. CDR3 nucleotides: TGTGCCAGCAGGCCCCGCTCAGGACACCCTGAAGCTTTCTTT. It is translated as CASRPRSGHPEAFF.

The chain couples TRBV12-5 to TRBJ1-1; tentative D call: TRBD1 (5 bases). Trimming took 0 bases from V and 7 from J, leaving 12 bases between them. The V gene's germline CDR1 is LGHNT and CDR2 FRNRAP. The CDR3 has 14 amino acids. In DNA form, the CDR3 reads TGTGCTAGTGGTTTGGTACAAGGGGCTGGTGAAGCTTTCTTT. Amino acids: CASGLVQGAGEAFF.

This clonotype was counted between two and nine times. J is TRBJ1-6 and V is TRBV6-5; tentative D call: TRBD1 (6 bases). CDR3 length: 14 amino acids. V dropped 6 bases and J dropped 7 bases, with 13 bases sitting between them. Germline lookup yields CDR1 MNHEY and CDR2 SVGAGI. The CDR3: CASRVTGANSPLHF. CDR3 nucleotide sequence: TGTGCCAGCAGAGTGACAGGTGCCAATTCACCCCTCCACTTT.

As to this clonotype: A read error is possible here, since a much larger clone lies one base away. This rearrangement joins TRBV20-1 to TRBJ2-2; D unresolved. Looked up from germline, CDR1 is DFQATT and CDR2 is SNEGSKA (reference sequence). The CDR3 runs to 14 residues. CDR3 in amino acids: CSDRDASNTGELFF. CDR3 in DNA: TGCAGTGATAGAGATGCCTCGAACACCGGGGAGCTGTTTTTT.

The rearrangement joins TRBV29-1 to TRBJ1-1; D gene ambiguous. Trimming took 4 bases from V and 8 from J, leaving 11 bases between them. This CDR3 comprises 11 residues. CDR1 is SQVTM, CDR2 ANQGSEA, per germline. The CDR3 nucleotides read TGCAGCGTTGTGTTGTTAATAGAAGCTTTCTTT. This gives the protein CSVVLLIEAFF.

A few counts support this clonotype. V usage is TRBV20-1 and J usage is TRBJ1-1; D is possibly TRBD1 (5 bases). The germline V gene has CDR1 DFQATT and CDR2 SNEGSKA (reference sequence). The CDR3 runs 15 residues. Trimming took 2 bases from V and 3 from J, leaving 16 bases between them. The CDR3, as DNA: TGCAGTGCTAGATCTCGTACTAACAGGCACACTGAAGCTTTCTTT. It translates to CSARSRTNRHTEAFF.

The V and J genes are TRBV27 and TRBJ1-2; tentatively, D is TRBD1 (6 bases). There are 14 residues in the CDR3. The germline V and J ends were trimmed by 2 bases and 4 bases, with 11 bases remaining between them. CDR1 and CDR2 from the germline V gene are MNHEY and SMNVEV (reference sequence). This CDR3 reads CASSLSGQIYGYTF. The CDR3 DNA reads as TGTGCCAGCAGTTTAAGCGGACAGATCTATGGCTACACCTTC.

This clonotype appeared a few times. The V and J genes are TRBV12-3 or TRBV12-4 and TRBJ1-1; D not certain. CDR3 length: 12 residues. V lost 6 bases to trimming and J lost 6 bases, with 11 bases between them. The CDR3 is CASSARTPEAFF. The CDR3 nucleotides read TGTGCCAGCAGCGCGAGAACCCCTGAAGCTTTCTTT.

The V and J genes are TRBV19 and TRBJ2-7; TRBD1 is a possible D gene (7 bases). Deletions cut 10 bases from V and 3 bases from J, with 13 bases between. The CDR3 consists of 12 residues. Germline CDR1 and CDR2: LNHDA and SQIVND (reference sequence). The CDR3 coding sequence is TGTGCCACCAGGGGGGAAGGCTACGAGCAGTACTTC. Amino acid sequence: CATRGEGYEQYF. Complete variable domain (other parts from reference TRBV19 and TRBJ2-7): DGGITQSPKYLFRKEGQNVTLSCEQNLNHDAMYWYRQDPGQGLRLIYYSQIVNDFQKGDIAEGYSVSREKKESFPLTVTSAQKNPTAFYLCATRGEGYEQYFGPGTRLTVT.

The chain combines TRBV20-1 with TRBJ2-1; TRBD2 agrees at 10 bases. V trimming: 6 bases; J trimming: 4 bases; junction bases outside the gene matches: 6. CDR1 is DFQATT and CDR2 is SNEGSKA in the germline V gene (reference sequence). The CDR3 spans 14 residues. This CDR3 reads CSATTSGRYNEQFF. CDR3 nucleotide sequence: TGCAGTGCAACGACTAGCGGGCGTTACAATGAGCAGTTCTTC.

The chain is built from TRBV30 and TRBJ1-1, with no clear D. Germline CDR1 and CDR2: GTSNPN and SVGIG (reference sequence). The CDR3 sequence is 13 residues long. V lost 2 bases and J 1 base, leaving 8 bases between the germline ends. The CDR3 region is CAWSRQTNTEAFF. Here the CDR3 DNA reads TGTGCCTGGAGTAGGCAGACGAACACTGAAGCTTTCTTT.